This TCR beta chain was observed in a study of blood T cell repertoires in COVID-19 (dated by TCRdb to about 2020). With regard to the full study: Collaborator samples came from the United States, Italy and Spain and covered acute and convalescent phases of COVID-19. The prospective study material was composed of cDNA or gDNA derived from T cells, B-cell-depleted T cells, or PBMCs. Deeply sampled blood TCRbeta repertoires from subjects exposed to, actively infected with, or recovered from COVID-19 were included in the dataset. The repertoires were released in a freely available public database intended as a resource for research on the immune response to SARS-CoV-2. The samples were drawn from the first 160 participants of the ongoing ImmuneRACE study and from some 1,300 subjects provided by 6 global collaborators. The sample metadata nearly always contained a de-identified subject ID, COVID-19 status, age in years and sex. Where available, HLA class I and class II types were taken from metadata supplied by the sample provider and were not determined by assay-based typing.

Including the terminal cysteine and phenylalanine, the CDR3 comprises 16 residues. Solely the CDR3 DNA is kept, with 48 bases framed from the first base. The V end loses 3 bases and the J end loses 0 bases, and a stretch of 12 bases separates them. CDR1 and CDR2 (SEHNR, FQNEAQ) derive from the germline V gene (reference sequence). Comments on this clone: The specificity of this receptor is unknown. No qualities accompany the bases; no much larger clone lies one base away.

Whole blood was collected in K2EDTA tubes by collaborating institutions according to the institutions' own protocols. Collaborator samples were shipped for TCRbeta analysis as frozen whole blood, isolated PBMCs, or DNA extracted from either sample type. Overall results and qualifications from the work: The amount of clinical and demographic metadata varied by source and participant and was provided uncurated.

TCRbeta CDR3 regions were amplified from genomic DNA by means of the immunoSEQ Assay, a bias-controlled multiplex PCR. The original pipeline was this. Nucleated cell counts per sample were estimated from amplification of reference gene primers within the assay. Sequence reads were collapsed and filtered to measure the absolute abundance of every unique TCRbeta CDR3 rearrangement. Productive Simpson clonality was computed per sample as the square root of Simpson's diversity index over productive rearrangements. Sourced from immuneACCESS, this table was stored by TCRdb with only in-frame sequences that have V and J called. A share of the clones is absent; for the studies checked, an unresolved V gene accounts for under half, and the remainder has no known explanation. That table is the source of V, J and clone size, and D and trimming were worked out from the DNA. The sample records some 110,000 clones, about 85% of which are singletons. The ten largest clones capture approximately 1.5% of the sample.

The chain is assembled from TRBV7-9 and TRBJ1-3, and possibly TRBD1, on 5 matching bases. This receptor was obtained from a man in his forties with acute or convalescent COVID-19. The sample comprised peripheral blood. The CDR3 corresponds to CASSFRPTASGNTIYF. Here is the DNA: TGTGCCAGCAGCTTTCGCCCGACAGCCTCTGGAAACACCATATATTTT.